This is a list of T cell receptor beta chains from one sample in a study of T cells in Graves' hyperthyroidism and ophthalmopathy. TCRdb ran MiXCR on the multiplex PCR reads and lists one entry per CDR3 protein. The sample records some 510,000 distinct CDR3 sequences, around 20% being singletons. The sequenced material came from blood. These receptors all stem from a man aged 18-30 years with Graves' hyperthyroidism. The CDR3 runs from the conserved cysteine through the conserved F or W. A D gene is named only where the DNA matches it firmly. Clone sizes are given selectively: once, few, many, or a class where the clone is expanded.

v_call: TRBV27
d_call: TRBD1
j_call: TRBJ1-2
clone_size: many
cdr3_aa: CASSRTGEDGYTF
cdr3_nt: TGTGCCAGCAGCCGGACAGGGGAAGATGGCTACACCTTC

v_call: TRBV11-1
d_call: -
j_call: TRBJ1-5
clone_size: few
cdr3_aa: CASSYQDWLDYGNQPQHF
cdr3_nt: TGTGCCAGCAGCTACCAGGACTGGTTGGATTATGGCAATCAGCCCCAGCATTTT

v_call: TRBV4-2
d_call: -
j_call: TRBJ1-5
clone_size: many
cdr3_aa: CASSLQRREVQGQPQHF
cdr3_nt: TGTGCCAGCAGCCTACAAAGACGCGAAGTTCAGGGTCAGCCCCAGCATTTT

v_call: TRBV20-1
d_call: TRBD1
j_call: TRBJ2-7
clone_size: many
cdr3_aa: CSATKSGQGANEQYF
cdr3_nt: TGCAGTGCTACTAAATCGGGGCAGGGGGCGAACGAGCAGTACTTC

v_call: TRBV6-5
d_call: -
j_call: TRBJ2-7
clone_size: many
cdr3_aa: CASSYSQGAHEQYF
cdr3_nt: TGTGCCAGCAGTTACTCACAGGGCGCCCACGAGCAGTACTTC

v_call: TRBV12-3/TRBV12-4
d_call: -
j_call: TRBJ1-5
clone_size: many
cdr3_aa: CASSFESQPQHF
cdr3_nt: TGTGCCAGCAGTTTTGAAAGTCAGCCCCAGCATTTT

v_call: TRBV6-2/TRBV6-3
d_call: -
j_call: TRBJ2-5
clone_size: many
cdr3_aa: CASSYSRVQETQYF
cdr3_nt: TGTGCCAGCAGTTACTCGAGAGTGCAAGAGACCCAGTACTTC

v_call: TRBV11-2
d_call: TRBD2
j_call: TRBJ2-5
clone_size: -
cdr3_aa: CASSFLAGSWEETQYF
cdr3_nt: TGTGCCAGCAGCTTTCTAGCGGGGAGTTGGGAAGAGACCCAGTACTTC

v_call: TRBV11-2
d_call: -
j_call: TRBJ1-2
clone_size: many
cdr3_aa: CASSLDLPADGYTF
cdr3_nt: TGTGCCAGCAGCTTAGATCTCCCAGCGGATGGCTACACCTTC

v_call: TRBV20-1
d_call: -
j_call: TRBJ1-2
clone_size: -
cdr3_aa: CSKPIANGYTF
cdr3_nt: TGCAGTAAGCCCATCGCAAATGGCTACACCTTC

v_call: TRBV25-1
d_call: TRBD1
j_call: TRBJ1-1
clone_size: many
cdr3_aa: CASSGTGAPTEAFF
cdr3_nt: TGTGCCAGCAGTGGCACAGGGGCTCCGACTGAAGCTTTCTTT

v_call: TRBV2
d_call: -
j_call: TRBJ2-5
clone_size: many
cdr3_aa: CASSEGPVETQYF
cdr3_nt: TGTGCCAGCAGTGAGGGACCCGTTGAGACCCAGTACTTC

v_call: TRBV5-1
d_call: -
j_call: TRBJ2-2
clone_size: few
cdr3_aa: CASTGRSKTGELFF
cdr3_nt: TGCGCCAGCACCGGACGCAGCAAGACCGGGGAGCTGTTTTTT

v_call: TRBV2
d_call: TRBD1
j_call: TRBJ1-5
clone_size: many
cdr3_aa: CASKGGTAHSNQPQHF
cdr3_nt: TGTGCCAGCAAGGGGGGGACAGCGCATAGCAATCAGCCCCAGCATTTT

v_call: TRBV20-1
d_call: TRBD1
j_call: TRBJ1-2
clone_size: many
cdr3_aa: CSARFLGQADFNYGYTF
cdr3_nt: TGCAGTGCTAGATTTCTCGGACAGGCTGATTTTAACTATGGCTACACCTTC

v_call: TRBV5-5
d_call: -
j_call: TRBJ1-6
clone_size: many
cdr3_aa: CASSLEVDLSSYNSPLHF
cdr3_nt: TGTGCCAGCAGCTTGGAAGTAGACCTCAGCTCCTATAATTCACCCCTCCACTTT

v_call: TRBV6-1
d_call: TRBD1
j_call: TRBJ1-2
clone_size: many
cdr3_aa: CASTPRGRGGYTF
cdr3_nt: TGTGCCAGCACCCCCAGGGGGCGCGGGGGCTACACCTTC

v_call: TRBV13
d_call: -
j_call: TRBJ2-7
clone_size: many
cdr3_aa: CASSPRPNPYEQYF
cdr3_nt: TGTGCCAGCAGCCCCCGGCCCAACCCCTACGAGCAGTACTTC

v_call: TRBV20-1
d_call: -
j_call: TRBJ2-2
clone_size: -
cdr3_aa: CSARAQGANTGELFF
cdr3_nt: TGCAGTGCTAGAGCCCAGGGTGCGAACACCGGGGAGCTGTTTTTT

v_call: TRBV19
d_call: -
j_call: TRBJ1-5
clone_size: few
cdr3_aa: CASGGLNQPQHF
cdr3_nt: TGTGCCAGTGGAGGGCTCAATCAGCCCCAGCATTTT

v_call: TRBV28
d_call: -
j_call: TRBJ2-6
clone_size: many
cdr3_aa: CASSFWDGDSSGANVLTF
cdr3_nt: TGTGCCAGCAGTTTTTGGGACGGAGATTCCTCTGGGGCCAACGTCCTGACTTTC

v_call: TRBV5-1
d_call: TRBD1
j_call: TRBJ2-7
clone_size: few
cdr3_aa: CASSPGGRSYEQYF
cdr3_nt: TGCGCCAGCAGCCCAGGGGGACGCTCCTACGAGCAGTACTTC

v_call: TRBV30
d_call: -
j_call: TRBJ2-7
clone_size: few
cdr3_aa: CAWSETHYEQYF
cdr3_nt: TGTGCCTGGAGTGAGACACATTACGAGCAGTACTTC

v_call: TRBV5-6
d_call: -
j_call: TRBJ1-2
clone_size: few
cdr3_aa: CASSLLPRFYGYTF
cdr3_nt: TGTGCCAGCAGCTTGCTTCCAAGATTCTATGGCTACACCTTC